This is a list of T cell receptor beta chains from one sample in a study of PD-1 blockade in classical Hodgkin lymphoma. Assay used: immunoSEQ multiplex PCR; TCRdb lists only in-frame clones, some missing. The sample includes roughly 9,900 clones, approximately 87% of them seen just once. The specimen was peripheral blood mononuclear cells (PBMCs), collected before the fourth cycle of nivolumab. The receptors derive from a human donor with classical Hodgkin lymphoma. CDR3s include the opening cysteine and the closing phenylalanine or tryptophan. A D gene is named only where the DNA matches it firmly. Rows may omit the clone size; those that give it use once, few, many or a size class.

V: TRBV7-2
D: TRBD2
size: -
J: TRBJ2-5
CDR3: CASSLWDGGGLETQYF
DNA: TGTGCCAGCAGCTTATGGGATGGCGGGGGGCTGGAGACCCAGTACTTC

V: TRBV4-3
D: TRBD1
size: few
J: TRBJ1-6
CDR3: CASSQGQGNNSPLHF
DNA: TGCGCCAGCAGCCAAGGACAGGGGAACAATTCACCCCTCCACTTT

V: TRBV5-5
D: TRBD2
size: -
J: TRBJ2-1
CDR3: CASSLVASGVREQFF
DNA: TGTGCCAGCAGCTTGGTGGCTAGCGGGGTACGGGAGCAGTTCTTC

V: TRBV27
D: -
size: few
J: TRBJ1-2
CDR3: CASSLTWQTANYGYTF
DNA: TGTGCCAGCAGTTTAACCTGGCAGACTGCTAACTATGGCTACACCTTC

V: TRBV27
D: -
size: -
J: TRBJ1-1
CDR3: CASSSEMNTEAFF
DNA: TGTGCCAGCAGTTCAGAGATGAACACTGAAGCTTTCTTT

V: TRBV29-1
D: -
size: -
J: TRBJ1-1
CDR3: CSVGGVTANTEAFF
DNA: TGCAGCGTTGGGGGGGTGACGGCGAACACTGAAGCTTTCTTT

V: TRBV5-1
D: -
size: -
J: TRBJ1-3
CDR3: CATSTGDSGNTIYF
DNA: TGCGCCACCTCCACCGGGGACTCTGGAAACACCATATATTTT

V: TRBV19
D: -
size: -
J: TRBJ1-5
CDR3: CASSRAFNQPQHF
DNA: TGTGCCAGTAGCAGGGCCTTCAATCAGCCCCAGCATTTT

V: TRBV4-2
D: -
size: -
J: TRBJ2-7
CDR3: CASSQDRGNPSTYEQYF
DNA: TGTGCCAGCAGCCAAGATCGCGGCAACCCGAGCACCTACGAGCAGTACTTC

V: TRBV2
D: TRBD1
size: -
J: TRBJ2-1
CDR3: CASIRDRGLYEQFF
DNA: TGTGCCAGCATCCGGGACAGGGGGCTTTATGAGCAGTTCTTC

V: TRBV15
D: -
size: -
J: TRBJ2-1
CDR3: CATSGGLHNEQFF
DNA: TGTGCCACCAGCGGGGGGCTACACAATGAGCAGTTCTTC

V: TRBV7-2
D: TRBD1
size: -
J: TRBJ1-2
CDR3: CASSTHTGGSGYGYTF
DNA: TGTGCCAGCAGCACGCATACAGGGGGCTCAGGCTATGGCTACACCTTC

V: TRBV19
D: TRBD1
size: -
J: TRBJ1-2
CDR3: CASSIPQGSGYTF
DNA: TGTGCCAGTAGTATACCACAGGGGAGCGGCTACACCTTC

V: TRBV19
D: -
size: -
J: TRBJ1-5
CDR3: CASSIGSARTQPQHF
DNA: TGTGCCAGTAGTATAGGGTCGGCGAGGACTCAGCCCCAGCATTTT

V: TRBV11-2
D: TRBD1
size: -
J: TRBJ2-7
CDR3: CASSLGQGNVQYF
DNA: TGTGCCAGCAGCTTAGGACAGGGTAACGTCCAGTACTTC

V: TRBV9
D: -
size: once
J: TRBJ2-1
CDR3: CASSVGGFISNEQFF
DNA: TGTGCCAGCAGCGTTGGGGGATTCATCTCCAATGAGCAGTTCTTC

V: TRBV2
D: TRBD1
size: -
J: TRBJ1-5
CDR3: CASSRDRVSNQPQHF
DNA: TGTGCCAGCAGTCGGGACAGGGTTAGCAATCAGCCCCAGCATTTT

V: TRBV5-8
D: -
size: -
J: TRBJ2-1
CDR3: CASSLMVFSYNEQFF
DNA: TGTGCCAGCAGCTTAATGGTGTTTTCCTACAATGAGCAGTTCTTC

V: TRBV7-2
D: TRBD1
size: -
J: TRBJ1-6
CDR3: CASSLRAYGTVYNSPLHF
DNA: TGTGCCAGCAGCTTAAGGGCGTACGGGACAGTCTATAATTCACCCCTCCACTTT

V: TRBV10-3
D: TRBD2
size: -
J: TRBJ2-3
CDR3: CAISEPLFGTSGGPSTDTQYF
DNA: TGTGCCATCAGTGAGCCCCTCTTTGGGACTAGCGGGGGGCCTTCCACAGATACGCAGTATTTT

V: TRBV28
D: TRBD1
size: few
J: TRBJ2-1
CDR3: CASSYPGQIYNEQFF
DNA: TGTGCCAGCAGTTATCCGGGACAGATTTACAATGAGCAGTTCTTC

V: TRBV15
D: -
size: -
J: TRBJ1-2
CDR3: CATSPSKCGKTYGYTF
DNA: TGTGCCACCAGCCCATCGAAATGTGGAAAGACCTATGGCTACACCTTC

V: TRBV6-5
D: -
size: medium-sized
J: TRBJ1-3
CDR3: CASSPGASPNTIYF
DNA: TGTGCCAGCAGTCCAGGGGCCTCGCCAAACACCATATATTTT

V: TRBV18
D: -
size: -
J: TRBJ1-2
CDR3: CASSPDSAGYTF
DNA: TGTGCCAGCTCACCTGACAGCGCCGGCTACACCTTC

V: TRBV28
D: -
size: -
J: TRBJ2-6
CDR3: CASSLRGSGANVLTF
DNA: TGTGCCAGCAGTTTACGGGGCTCTGGGGCCAACGTCCTGACTTTC